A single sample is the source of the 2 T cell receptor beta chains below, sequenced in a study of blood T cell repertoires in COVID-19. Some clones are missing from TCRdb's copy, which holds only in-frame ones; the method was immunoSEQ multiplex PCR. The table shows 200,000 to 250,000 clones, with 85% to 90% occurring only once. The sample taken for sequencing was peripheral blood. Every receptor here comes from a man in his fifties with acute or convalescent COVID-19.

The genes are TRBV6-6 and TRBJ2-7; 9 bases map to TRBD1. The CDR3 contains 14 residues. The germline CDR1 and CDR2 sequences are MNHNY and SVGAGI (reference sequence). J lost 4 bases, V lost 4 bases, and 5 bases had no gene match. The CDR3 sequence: CASSSGQGFYEQYF. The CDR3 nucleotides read TGTGCCAGCAGTTCGGGACAGGGCTTTTACGAGCAGTACTTC.

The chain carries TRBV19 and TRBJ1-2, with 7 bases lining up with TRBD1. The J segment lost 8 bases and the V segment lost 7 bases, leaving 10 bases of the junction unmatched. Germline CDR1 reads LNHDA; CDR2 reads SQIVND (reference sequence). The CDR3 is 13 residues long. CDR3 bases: TGTGCCAGTATGGGGGCCGGGACAGCCGGCTACACCTTC. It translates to CASMGAGTAGYTF.